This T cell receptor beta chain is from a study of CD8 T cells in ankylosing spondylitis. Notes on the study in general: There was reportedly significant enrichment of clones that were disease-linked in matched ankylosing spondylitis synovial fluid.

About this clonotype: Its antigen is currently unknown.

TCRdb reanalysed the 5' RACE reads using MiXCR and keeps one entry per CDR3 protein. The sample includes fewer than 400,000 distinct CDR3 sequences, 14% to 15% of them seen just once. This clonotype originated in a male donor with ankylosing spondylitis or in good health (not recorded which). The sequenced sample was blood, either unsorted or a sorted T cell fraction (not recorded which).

The CDR3 region has the DNA TGTGCCAGCAGTCAACTACGCTCCGGGGAGCTGTTTTTT. It specifies CASSQLRSGELFF. The chain combines TRBV14 with TRBJ2-2, with unresolved D. The CDR3 extends over 13 amino acids. Deletions cut 6 bases from V and 6 bases from J, with 11 bases between. Per the germline V gene, CDR1 is SGHDN and CDR2 is FVKESK. The entire variable domain, with the rest obtained from reference TRBV14 and TRBJ2-2, is as follows: EAGVTQFPSHSVIEKGQTVTLRCDPISGHDNLYWYRRVMGKEIKFLLHFVKESKQDESGMPNNRFLAERTGGTYSTLKVQPAELEDSGVYFCASSQLRSGELFFGEGSRLTVL.